The clone carrying this TCR beta chain was seen many times. The antigen remains undetermined. V trimming: 4 bases; J trimming: 1 base; junction bases outside the gene matches: 8. In germline, CDR1 is PRHDT, CDR2 FYEKMQ (reference sequence). This CDR3 comprises 18 residues. This entry belongs to a study of regulatory T cells in long-lasting Graves disease. General study points: The study examined only peripheral blood, not thyroid tissue. Accuracy was possibly reduced by small sample size.

The time point was: newly diagnosed GD, antithyroid drugs for less than 3 months. Construction of the TCR library relied on RNA isolated from PBMCs. CDR3 regions were amplified by Arm-PCR using iRepertoire HTBI primers to build TCR beta libraries. MiXCR, run by TCRdb on the multiplex PCR reads, gives a single entry per CDR3 protein. Of 550,000 to 700,000 distinct CDR3 sequences listed, roughly 15% are singletons. These data were also filed under a second study, of T cells in Graves' hyperthyroidism and ophthalmopathy.

This TCR derives from a man aged 18 to 29 with Graves disease. V and J are TRBV13 and TRBJ2-3; 13 bases agree with TRBD2. Sequenced here: peripheral blood mononuclear cells (PBMCs), sampled at new diagnosis, from a patient treated with antithyroid drugs. The CDR3 DNA follows: TGTGCCAGCAGCTCTGGACTAGCGGGAGATGTCGGCACAGATACGCAGTATTTT. Its translation is CASSSGLAGDVGTDTQYF. The full variable domain, rest sourced from reference TRBV13 and TRBJ2-3, is AAGVIQSPRHLIKEKRETATLKCYPIPRHDTVYWYQQGPGQDPQFLISFYEKMQSDKGSIPDRFSAQQFSDYHSELNMSSLELGDSALYFCASSSGLAGDVGTDTQYFGPGTRLTVL.